These 7 T cell receptor beta chains were all obtained from the same sample, sequenced in a study of OX40 agonist ivuxolimab in advanced cancers. Clones were read by immunoSEQ multiplex PCR, and TCRdb kept only the in-frame ones, dropping some. The sample shows 50,000 to 60,000 clones, 75% to 85% of them seen only once. Source: CD4+ or CD8+ T cells sorted from blood, taken in a trial of the OX40 agonist ivuxolimab. Source of these receptors: an adult with an advanced solid tumor such as melanoma, head and neck, liver or kidney cancer.

This chain uses TRBV2 with TRBJ1-1; D possibly corresponds to TRBD1 (5 bases). Per germline, CDR1 SNHLY and CDR2 FYNNEI. This CDR3 has 16 residues. V dropped 0 bases and J dropped 1 base, with 12 bases sitting between them. The CDR3 nucleotides are TGTGCCAGCAGTGAAGCTAGGGCAGGGAAGAACACTGAAGCTTTCTTT. Its translation: CASSEARAGKNTEAFF.

The chain joins TRBV11-2 to TRBJ2-5, with 8 bases identical to TRBD1. The CDR3 covers 11 residues. The V segment lost 1 base and the J segment 11 bases; nucleotides outside the gene matches: 0. Germline CDR1 SGHAT, CDR2 FQNNGV. Here the CDR3 reads CASSLGTGQYF. The CDR3 nucleotides are TGTGCCAGCAGCTTAGGGACAGGGCAGTACTTC.

Of note for this clone: Additional DNA sequences in this sample encode the identical CDR3. The V gene is TRBV29-1, the J gene TRBJ1-2, with 8 bases aligning to TRBD1. V trimming: 8 bases; J trimming: 5 bases; junction bases outside the gene matches: 7. CDR3 length: 12 amino acids. The germline V gene encodes CDR1 SQVTM and CDR2 ANQGSEA. In DNA form, the CDR3 reads TGCAGCACCGGACAGGGTGATTATGGCTACACCTTC. Translation: CSTGQGDYGYTF. The full variable domain, rest sourced from reference TRBV29-1 and TRBJ1-2, is SAVISQKPSRDICQRGTSLTIQCQVDSQVTMMFWYRQQPGQSLTLIATANQGSEATYESGFVIDKFPISRPNLTFSTLTVSNMSPEDSSIYLCSTGQGDYGYTFGSGTRLTVV.

The V call is TRBV6-5, the J call TRBJ2-1; D not resolved. CDR1 and CDR2 (germline): MNHEY, SVGAGI. The V gene lost 4 bases and the J gene lost 0 bases, with 7 bases spanning the gap. This CDR3 spans 14 amino acids. CDR3 in amino acids: CASSLDLSYNEQFF. CDR3 bases: TGTGCCAGCAGTTTGGACCTCTCCTACAATGAGCAGTTCTTC.

In this sample, this clone turned up a few times. V and J are TRBV6-1 and TRBJ1-1, with D tentatively TRBD1 (6 bases). V lost 6 bases and J 4 bases, leaving 12 bases between the germline ends. The CDR3 length is 13 residues. The V gene's germline CDR1 is MNHNS and CDR2 SASEGT. CDR3 bases: TGTGCCAGCAGCCAGGGGTTTTTCACTGAAGCTTTCTTT. Its translation: CASSQGFFTEAFF.

V usage is TRBV28 and J usage is TRBJ2-7; D is unresolved. This CDR3 has 14 residues. V shed 1 base and J shed 4 bases, with 11 bases lying between them. Germline V gives CDR1 MDHEN, CDR2 SYDVKM. The CDR3: CASSLFLGKYEQYF. The CDR3 DNA follows: TGTGCCAGCAGTTTATTTTTAGGGAAATACGAGCAGTACTTC.

The chain recombines TRBV19 with TRBJ1-1; D unclear. CDR3 length: 14 residues. Germline V gene sequence: CDR1 LNHDA, CDR2 SQIVND (reference sequence). V dropped 6 bases and J dropped 1 base, with 12 bases sitting between them. This chain's CDR3 is CASSRFQENTEAFF. Here the CDR3 DNA reads TGTGCCAGTAGCAGGTTCCAGGAGAACACTGAAGCTTTCTTT.